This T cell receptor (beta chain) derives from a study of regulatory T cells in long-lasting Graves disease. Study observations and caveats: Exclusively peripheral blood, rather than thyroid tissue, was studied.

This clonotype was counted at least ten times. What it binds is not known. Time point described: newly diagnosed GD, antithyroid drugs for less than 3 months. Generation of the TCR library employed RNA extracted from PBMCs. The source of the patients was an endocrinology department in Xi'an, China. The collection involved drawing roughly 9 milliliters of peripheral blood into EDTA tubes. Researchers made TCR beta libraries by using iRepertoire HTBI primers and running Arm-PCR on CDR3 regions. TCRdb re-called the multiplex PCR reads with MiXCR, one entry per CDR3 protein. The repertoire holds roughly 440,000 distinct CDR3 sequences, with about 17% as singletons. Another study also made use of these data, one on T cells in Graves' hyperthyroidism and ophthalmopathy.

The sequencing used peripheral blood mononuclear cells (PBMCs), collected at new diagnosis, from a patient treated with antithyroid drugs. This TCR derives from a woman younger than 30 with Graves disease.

CDR3 coding DNA: TGTGCCAGCAGCTTGGGGCTAGTGATAGATACGCAGTATTTT. Its translation is CASSLGLVIDTQYF. The chain joins TRBV5-5 to TRBJ2-3, with D hard to call. Germline V CDR1 and CDR2: SGHKS, YYEKEE (reference sequence). The CDR3 extends over 14 amino acids. Trimming took off 0 bases at V and 5 bases at J, with 10 bases between the two ends.